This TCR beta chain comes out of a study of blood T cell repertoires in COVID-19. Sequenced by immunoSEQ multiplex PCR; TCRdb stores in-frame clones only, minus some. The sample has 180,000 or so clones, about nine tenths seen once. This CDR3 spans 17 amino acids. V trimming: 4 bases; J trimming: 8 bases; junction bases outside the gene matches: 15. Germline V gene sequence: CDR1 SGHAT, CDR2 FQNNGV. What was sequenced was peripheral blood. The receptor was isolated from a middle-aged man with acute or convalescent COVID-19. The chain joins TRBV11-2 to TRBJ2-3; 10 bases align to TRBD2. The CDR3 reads CASSYPGSGGGQGTQYF. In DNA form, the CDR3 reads TGTGCCAGCAGCTACCCTGGGAGCGGGGGGGGCCAAGGTACGCAGTATTTT.